One and the same sample provided the 25 T cell receptor beta chains below, sequenced in a study of T-cell reconstitution after alpha-beta-depleted transplantation in children. Unique molecular identifiers were incorporated when the TCRbeta library was constructed. TCRdb independently ran MiXCR on the PCR reads; one entry per CDR3 protein. This repertoire shows around 490,000 distinct CDR3 sequences, about an eighth found once; its top ten account for roughly 15%. The sample was PBMCs, mostly from graft donor cells, taken 180 days after TCRalphabeta/CD19-depleted stem cell transplant. The receptors here all came from a female patient aged 2-15 years who had a stem cell transplant for aplastic anemia, so the T cells may come from the graft donor.

The chain joins TRBV20-1 to TRBJ1-1, with a weak D call TRBD1 (6 bases). The CDR3 runs to 14 residues. V lost 2 bases, J lost 3 bases, and 13 bases lay in between. In germline, CDR1 is DFQATT, CDR2 SNEGSKA (reference sequence). CDR3 region: CSARQLRGDTEAFF. For the CDR3, the DNA is TGCAGTGCTAGACAACTCAGGGGTGACACTGAAGCTTTCTTT.

In its sample, this clonotype was seen a few times. The chain couples TRBV28 to TRBJ1-6; TRBD1 matches at 9 bases. The CDR3 totals 16 residues. V shed 5 bases, J shed 4 bases, and the junction held 6 bases outside the gene matches. Germline CDR1 MDHEN, CDR2 SYDVKM. The CDR3 sequence is CASSLRDREYNSPLHF. The CDR3 DNA follows: TGTGCCAGCAGTCTTCGGGACAGGGAATATAATTCACCCCTCCACTTT.

This clonotype was counted only a few times. The chain combines TRBV20-1 with TRBJ2-4; the D is unclear. Trimming took off 1 base at V and 0 bases at J, with 10 bases between the two ends. CDR1 DFQATT and CDR2 SNEGSKA come from the germline V gene (reference sequence). The CDR3 has 15 amino acids. The CDR3 sequence: CSARGRDLAKNIQYF. CDR3 nucleotide sequence: TGCAGTGCTAGAGGGAGAGATCTAGCCAAAAACATTCAGTACTTC.

In its sample, this clonotype was seen many times. The rearrangement links TRBV12-3 or TRBV12-4 to TRBJ2-7, with 7 bases fitting TRBD1. CDR3 length: 15 residues. V lost 4 bases to trimming and J lost 5 bases; unmatched junction nucleotides: 11. DNA for the CDR3: TGTGCCAGCAGTTACAGACAGGGAATTTCCCACGAGCAGTACTTC. It translates to CASSYRQGISHEQYF.

This chain links TRBV9 with TRBJ2-7; 10 bases map to TRBD1. The CDR3 has 14 amino acids. The germline V gene has CDR1 SGDLS and CDR2 YYNGEE. V trimming: 2 bases; J trimming: 6 bases; junction bases outside the gene matches: 5. CDR3 region: CASSVGDRGGEQYV. The CDR3 DNA sequence: TGTGCCAGCAGCGTCGGGGACAGGGGCGGCGAGCAGTACGTC.

This clonotype has just a few counts. V gene TRBV28 combines with J gene TRBJ2-1; 10 bases fit TRBD2. Trimming cost V 6 bases and J 5 bases; bases outside gene matches: 7. The CDR3 runs 15 residues. Germline V gives CDR1 MDHEN, CDR2 SYDVKM. For the CDR3, the DNA is TGTGCCAGCAGGACGAGCGGGAGGGACCACAATGAGCAGTTCTTC. Its translation: CASRTSGRDHNEQFF.

The chain couples TRBV9 to TRBJ2-4, with D maybe TRBD1 (6 bases). The CDR3 sequence is 17 residues long. The V and J ends lost 0 bases and 1 base respectively, with 14 bases between them. Germline CDR1 SGDLS, CDR2 YYNGEE. The CDR3 spells CASSVAEGVRAKNIQYF. In DNA form, the CDR3 reads TGTGCCAGCAGCGTAGCTGAGGGGGTGAGGGCCAAAAACATTCAGTACTTC. The whole variable domain, remainder taken from reference TRBV9 and TRBJ2-4, is DSGVTQTPKHLITATGQRVTLRCSPRSGDLSVYWYQQSLDQGLQFLIQYYNGEERAKGNILERFSAQQFPDLHSELNLSSLELGDSALYFCASSVAEGVRAKNIQYFGAGTRLSVL.

This clonotype came up a few times. As DNA, the CDR3 is TGTGCCAGCAGCTTAGCCGACGGCTACGAGCAGTACTTC. Residues: CASSLADGYEQYF. J is TRBJ2-7 and V is TRBV7-6; the D is unclear. The germline gives CDR1 SGHVS, CDR2 FNYEAQ. The CDR3 sequence is 13 residues long. V dropped 0 bases and J dropped 3 bases, with 6 bases sitting between them.

This clonotype came up a few times. This chain connects TRBV5-1 to TRBJ2-3; a possible D gene is TRBD1 (5 bases). Germline loops: CDR1 SGHRS, CDR2 YFSETQ. This CDR3 spans 13 amino acids. V was cut by 0 bases and J by 9 bases, with 11 bases left in between. In DNA, the CDR3 is TGCGCCAGCAGCTTGGATTGGGGCTCGACGCAGTATTTT. Translated, it gives CASSLDWGSTQYF.

As DNA, the CDR3 is TGCAGTGCTAGAGATTGGGAGGGAGTAGGCTCCTACAATGAGCAGTTCTTC. This gives the protein CSARDWEGVGSYNEQFF. The chain employs TRBV20-1 and TRBJ2-1; TRBD2 matches at 7 bases. V shed 0 bases and J 0 bases; nucleotides not matched to a gene: 8. Germline CDR1 reads DFQATT; CDR2 reads SNEGSKA (reference sequence). This CDR3 is built from 17 residues.

This clonotype showed up many times. The rearrangement links TRBV6-2 or TRBV6-3 to TRBJ2-1; weak D call: TRBD2 (6 bases). The CDR3 sequence is 15 residues long. Germline V gene lookup returns CDR1 MNHEY and CDR2 SVGEGT. Between the trimmed V and J ends, which lost 6 bases and 2 bases, there was a span of 14 bases. CDR3 sequence reads: CASSQLSGAYNEQFF. The CDR3 DNA follows: TGTGCCAGCAGCCAGCTTAGCGGAGCCTACAATGAGCAGTTCTTC.

This CDR3 reads CASSLVTLSAGGPGAYEQYV. DNA for the CDR3: TGTGCCAGCAGCTTAGTCACTTTGTCGGCGGGAGGGCCCGGGGCCTACGAGCAGTACGTC. This chain links TRBV11-2 with TRBJ2-7, with 9 positions matching TRBD2. Germline trimming cut 1 base from V and 2 bases from J; bases unmatched to any gene: 18. The CDR3 runs 20 residues. Germline V lookup: CDR1 SGHAT, CDR2 FQNNGV.

This clonotype was seen repeatedly, ten times or more. V gene TRBV27 combines with J gene TRBJ1-2, with a possible D match to TRBD1 (6 bases). The CDR3 has 13 amino acids. Trimming removed 6 bases from V and 8 bases from J, with 16 bases in between. Germline CDR1 is MNHEY and CDR2 is SMNVEV (reference sequence). CDR3 sequence (DNA): TGTGCCAGCAGCTTAGAGGGGGTTGGGGGCTACACCTTC. Protein sequence: CASSLEGVGGYTF.

There are a few counts of this clonotype. The chain couples TRBV4-3 to TRBJ2-1; TRBD1 agrees at 8 bases. The CDR3 loop spans 17 amino acids. The germline V gene has CDR1 LGHNA and CDR2 YSLEER. V was clipped by 0 bases and J by 7 bases; unmatched bases: 11. DNA of the CDR3: TGCGCCAGCAGCCAAGAGGGGCGGACAGGGAGGTGGAATGAGCAGTTCTTC. Its translation is CASSQEGRTGRWNEQFF.

The chain uses TRBV20-1 and TRBJ2-2; no firm D call. Deletions cut 7 bases from V and 5 bases from J, with 8 bases between. The length of the CDR3 is 11 residues. Germline V gene data show CDR1 as DFQATT and CDR2 as SNEGSKA (reference sequence). In DNA, the CDR3 is TGCAGTGTAGCCCTAACCGGGGAGCTGTTTTTT. Its protein product is CSVALTGELFF.

Ten or more counts support this clonotype. The chain is built from TRBV5-6 and TRBJ2-7; D is ambiguous. CDR3 length equals 15 residues. Germline CDR1 is SGHDT and CDR2 is YYEEEE. CDR3 sequence: CASSLGLDRLYQQYV. CDR3 in DNA: TGTGCCAGCAGCTTGGGATTAGATAGGCTCTACCAGCAGTACGTC.

This clonotype was seen repeatedly, ten times or more. This sequence joins TRBV5-1 and TRBJ2-3, with 10 positions matching TRBD2. This CDR3 spans 15 amino acids. Germline CDR1 SGHRS, CDR2 YFSETQ. Losses at the gene ends were 3 bases for V and 1 base for J; bases not matched to a gene: 2. Here the CDR3 DNA reads TGCGCCAGCAGCTACGGGACTAGCGGCACAGATACGCAGTATTTT. Protein product: CASSYGTSGTDTQYF.

The chain links TRBV29-1 to TRBJ2-1; 9 bases match TRBD2. This CDR3 region has 15 residues. Germline V CDR1 and CDR2: SQVTM, ANQGSEA. J lost 4 bases, V lost 5 bases, and 9 bases had no gene match. DNA of the CDR3: TGCAGCGTTCGAAAGTCGGCGGGAGGGTACAATGAGCAGTTCTTC. Its protein product is CSVRKSAGGYNEQFF.

The chain carries TRBV20-1 and TRBJ1-2, with TRBD1 as a possible D gene (6 bases). Deletions cut 7 bases from V and 6 bases from J, with 18 bases between. CDR1 and CDR2 from the germline V gene are DFQATT and SNEGSKA (reference sequence). This CDR3 contains 13 residues. The CDR3 region is CSVSSRGSHGYTF. The CDR3 DNA reads TGCAGTGTTTCCAGCAGGGGTTCCCATGGCTACACCTTC.

This clonotype was counted many times. The chain employs TRBV12-3 or TRBV12-4 and TRBJ1-5; D is undetermined. The ends were cut back, 5 bases at V and 4 bases at J, with 6 bases in the middle. The CDR3 extends over 12 amino acids. CDR3 amino acids: CASSNLNQPQHF. The DNA for the CDR3 is TGTGCCAGCAGTAATTTGAATCAGCCCCAGCATTTT.

This clonotype was seen only a few times. V usage is TRBV6-1 and J usage is TRBJ2-3, with 7 bases fitting TRBD1. CDR3 size: 15 residues. J gave up 0 bases and V 7 bases, and 7 bases lay outside the gene matches. Germline V gives CDR1 MNHNS, CDR2 SASEGT. The CDR3 DNA is TGTGCCAGCAACCCGACAGGGCCTAGCACAGATACGCAGTATTTT. Its protein is CASNPTGPSTDTQYF.

This clonotype was picked up many times. The V and J genes are TRBV5-1 and TRBJ2-1, with D maybe TRBD1 (6 bases). This CDR3 spans 15 amino acids. V was pared by 0 bases and J by 1 base, with 8 bases between. The germline V gene has CDR1 SGHRS and CDR2 YFSETQ. DNA of the CDR3: TGCGCCAGCAGCTTGGGCGGACAGTCCTACAATGAGCAGTTCTTC. Amino acid sequence: CASSLGGQSYNEQFF. Full variable domain (remainder filled in from reference TRBV5-1 and TRBJ2-1): KAGVTQTPRYLIKTRGQQVTLSCSPISGHRSVSWYQQTPGQGLQFLFEYFSETQRNKGNFPGRFSGRQFSNSRSEMNVSTLELGDSALYLCASSLGGQSYNEQFFGPGTRLTVL.

This clonotype was observed a handful of times. A single base separates this from a much larger clone, so it may be a read error. V is TRBV20-1 and J is TRBJ2-1; D call uncertain. V gave up 1 base and J gave up 12 bases, with 13 bases separating them. Germline V gives CDR1 DFQATT, CDR2 SNEGSKA (reference sequence). The CDR3 has 12 residues. CDR3 coding DNA: TGCAGTGCTAGAGGGCCAATGACTCGGCAGTTCTTC. This gives the protein CSARGPMTRQFF.

This chain links TRBV20-1 with TRBJ1-1; TRBD1 matches 7 bases. Looked up from germline, CDR1 is DFQATT and CDR2 is SNEGSKA (reference sequence). The junction had 4 bases not matched to a gene; V was cut back by 3 bases and J by 3 bases. This CDR3 region has 13 residues. The CDR3 nucleotides read TGCAGTGCTAGGGGCAGGGGGTACACTGAAGCTTTCTTT. This gives the protein CSARGRGYTEAFF.

This clonotype was seen only a few times. The rearrangement joins TRBV12-3 or TRBV12-4 to TRBJ2-3; TRBD1 matches 11 bases. V shed 5 bases, J shed 4 bases, and the junction held 5 bases outside the gene matches. CDR3 size: 15 residues. The CDR3 DNA reads as TGTGCCAGCAGTCCGTGGACAGGGGGCCCAGATACGCAGTATTTT. This sequence encodes CASSPWTGGPDTQYF.